Listed below are T cell receptor beta chains from one sample, sequenced in a study of cytomegalovirus exposure and HLA in healthy donors. Method: immunoSEQ multiplex PCR; TCRdb's copy keeps in-frame clones and lacks some. The sample has over 150,000 clones; more than 75% are singletons. Sequenced material: PBMCs. All receptors come from a man between 18 and 35 years old in good health and CMV-seropositive. The CDR3 runs from the conserved cysteine through the conserved F or W. Each record gives: J gene, V gene, D gene, clone size, CDR3 DNA, CDR3 protein. The D gene is left open where the match is weak. A row's size may be missing; if present it is once, few, many or a size class.

J: TRBJ2-1
V: TRBV5-1
D: NA
size: NA
DNA: TGCGCCAGCAGCTTGACCATCGAGTCCTACAATGAGCAGTTCTTC
CDR3: CASSLTIESYNEQFF

J: TRBJ2-1
V: TRBV7-6
D: TRBD2
size: NA
DNA: TGTGCCAGCAGCTTAGTGAAACTAGCGGGGGGAAATAGCAATGAGCAGTTCTTC
CDR3: CASSLVKLAGGNSNEQFF

J: TRBJ2-3
V: TRBV7-9
D: TRBD2
size: few
DNA: TGTGCCAGCAGCCGGACTAGCGGGTTGGGGAATACGCAGTATTTT
CDR3: CASSRTSGLGNTQYF

J: TRBJ1-3
V: TRBV4-2
D: TRBD1
size: NA
DNA: TGTGCCAGCAGCCAAGAAAGGCGTCGAGCAGGGGGCAGGGACACCATATATTTT
CDR3: CASSQERRRAGGRDTIYF

J: TRBJ2-3
V: TRBV9
D: TRBD2
size: NA
DNA: TGTGCCAGCAGCGTACTAGCGGGGGGAACTCCTAGCACAGATACGCAGTATTTT
CDR3: CASSVLAGGTPSTDTQYF

J: TRBJ1-1
V: TRBV6-1
D: TRBD1
size: NA
DNA: TGTGCCAGCAGTCCCGAGACAGGGCGAGCTTTCTTT
CDR3: CASSPETGRAFF

J: TRBJ1-5
V: TRBV6-5
D: TRBD1
size: few
DNA: TGTGCCACCTCAAAGGGGGCGGTTCAGCCCCAGCATTTT
CDR3: CATSKGAVQPQHF

J: TRBJ2-5
V: TRBV4-3
D: NA
size: NA
DNA: TGCGCCAGCAGCCAAGATCACAGAATGGTCCAAGAGACCCAGTACTTC
CDR3: CASSQDHRMVQETQYF

J: TRBJ2-7
V: TRBV7-8
D: NA
size: NA
DNA: TGTGCCAGCAGCCAGGGGAGCAGTTCGTACGAGCAGTACTTC
CDR3: CASSQGSSSYEQYF

J: TRBJ2-7
V: TRBV9
D: TRBD2
size: NA
DNA: TGTGCCAGCAGCGGCGGGACTAGCGCCTACGAGCAGTACTTC
CDR3: CASSGGTSAYEQYF

J: TRBJ2-7
V: TRBV5-4
D: NA
size: NA
DNA: TGTGCCAGCAGCTTGACCCGTGGAGGTACCGAGCAGTACTTC
CDR3: CASSLTRGGTEQYF

J: TRBJ2-2
V: TRBV30
D: NA
size: NA
DNA: TGTGCCTGGAGTTTTTTTAGGGGGGGACTGCGGGATAGGGCCGGGGAGCTGTTTTTT
CDR3: CAWSFFRGGLRDRAGELFF

J: TRBJ2-5
V: TRBV6-5
D: TRBD2
size: NA
DNA: TGTGCCAGCAGTTACGAGAGCGGGGGGCTCGGGACCCAGTACTTC
CDR3: CASSYESGGLGTQYF

J: TRBJ2-1
V: TRBV19
D: NA
size: NA
DNA: TGTGCCAGTAGTAGATTCGAGGGAGACTACAATGAGCAGTTCTTC
CDR3: CASSRFEGDYNEQFF

J: TRBJ2-6
V: TRBV4-3
D: TRBD2
size: NA
DNA: TGCGCCAGCAGCCAGTATCTAGCGGGGGGACTCTCTGGGGCCAACGGCCTGACTTTC
CDR3: CASSQYLAGGLSGANGLTF

J: TRBJ1-4
V: TRBV9
D: NA
size: NA
DNA: TGTGCCAGCAGCGTAGGAGCGACCAGAGATAATGAAAAACTGTTTTTT
CDR3: CASSVGATRDNEKLFF

J: TRBJ2-3
V: TRBV19
D: NA
size: NA
DNA: TGTGCCAGTAGTATGGGCCCAGGGGAAGTGTGGGCAGATACGCAGTATTTT
CDR3: CASSMGPGEVWADTQYF

J: TRBJ1-3
V: TRBV11-2
D: NA
size: NA
DNA: TGTGCCAGCAGCACGGAGCCAAGCTCTGGAAACACCATATATTTT
CDR3: CASSTEPSSGNTIYF

J: TRBJ2-6
V: TRBV2
D: TRBD1
size: NA
DNA: TGTGCCAGCAGTTTACAGGGGCGTGGGGCCAACGGCCTGACTTTC
CDR3: CASSLQGRGANGLTF

J: TRBJ2-5
V: TRBV19
D: TRBD2
size: NA
DNA: TGTGCCAGTAGTTCCCTAGCGGGGGTCGGGGAGACCCAGTACTTC
CDR3: CASSSLAGVGETQYF

J: TRBJ2-2
V: TRBV15
D: NA
size: NA
DNA: TGTGCCTCGAAGGGAGCGGCCACAGTATCCGGGGAGCTGTTTTTT
CDR3: CASKGAATVSGELFF

J: TRBJ1-2
V: TRBV6-5
D: NA
size: NA
DNA: TGTGCCAGCAGTTACGACCGACAGGCGTATGGCTACACCTTC
CDR3: CASSYDRQAYGYTF

J: TRBJ2-7
V: TRBV4-2
D: NA
size: NA
DNA: TGTGCCAGCAGCCAAGGGGGCCTACGCTCCTACGAGCAGTACTTC
CDR3: CASSQGGLRSYEQYF

J: TRBJ1-4
V: TRBV29-1
D: NA
size: NA
DNA: TGCAGCGTTGGAGGGTATGATGAAAAACTGTTTTTT
CDR3: CSVGGYDEKLFF

J: TRBJ2-1
V: TRBV29-1
D: TRBD2
size: few
DNA: TGCAGCGTGACGGGAGGGCCGGTCAATGAGCAGTTCTTC
CDR3: CSVTGGPVNEQFF

J: TRBJ2-5
V: TRBV30
D: NA
size: NA
DNA: TGTGCCTGGATTCCAGGGATGGGGACCCAGTACTTC
CDR3: CAWIPGMGTQYF

J: TRBJ2-7
V: TRBV21-1
D: NA
size: NA
DNA: TGTGCCAGCAGCAGAGCCCCGGGACAGGGGGCGTCCTACGAGCAGTACTTC
CDR3: CASSRAPGQGASYEQYF

J: TRBJ2-1
V: TRBV19
D: TRBD2
size: NA
DNA: TGTGCCAGTAGTATCGAGGCGGGGGTCTCCTACAATGAGCAGTTCTTC
CDR3: CASSIEAGVSYNEQFF

J: TRBJ2-3
V: TRBV5-1
D: NA
size: NA
DNA: TGCGCCAGCAGCTTGGCTCCTACAGATACGCAGTATTTT
CDR3: CASSLAPTDTQYF

J: TRBJ2-1
V: TRBV4-1
D: TRBD2
size: NA
DNA: TGCGCCAGCAGCCCTCAAGTCTCGGGACTAGCGGTCTCGAATGAGCAGTTCTTC
CDR3: CASSPQVSGLAVSNEQFF

J: TRBJ2-1
V: TRBV30
D: TRBD2
size: once
DNA: TGTGCCTGGAGTGTAGGCTGGAGTAGCGGGGGGGCGAATGAGCAGTTCTTC
CDR3: CAWSVGWSSGGANEQFF

J: TRBJ1-5
V: TRBV5-6
D: TRBD1
size: NA
DNA: TGTGCCAGCAGCTATCGGGACAGATTATCCGATAGCAATCAGCCCCAGCATTTT
CDR3: CASSYRDRLSDSNQPQHF

J: TRBJ1-5
V: TRBV6-1
D: TRBD1
size: NA
DNA: TGTGCCAGCACTATCTCAGGGGGCGATAGGCAGCCCCAGCATTTT
CDR3: CASTISGGDRQPQHF

J: TRBJ1-1
V: TRBV10-3
D: NA
size: NA
DNA: TGTGCCATCAGTGAGTCTCGGGTGAACACTGAAGCTTTCTTT
CDR3: CAISESRVNTEAFF

J: TRBJ2-7
V: TRBV7-9
D: TRBD2
size: few
DNA: TGTGCCAGCAGCTTAGGACTAGCGGGAGGACGGTACGAGCAGTACTTC
CDR3: CASSLGLAGGRYEQYF

J: TRBJ2-1
V: TRBV2
D: TRBD1
size: NA
DNA: TGTGCCAGCAGTGATCGGAGGACAGGGCGCTACAATGAGCAGTTCTTC
CDR3: CASSDRRTGRYNEQFF

J: TRBJ2-3
V: TRBV29-1
D: TRBD2
size: NA
DNA: TGCAGCGTTGAAGATAGCGGGATACCAGATACGCAGTATTTT
CDR3: CSVEDSGIPDTQYF

J: TRBJ1-1
V: TRBV11-2
D: NA
size: NA
DNA: TGTGCCAGCAGCCGTCGCGGGGCGAACACTGAAGCTTTCTTT
CDR3: CASSRRGANTEAFF

J: TRBJ2-5
V: TRBV6-5
D: NA
size: once
DNA: TGTGCCAGCAGTTACTCGAGCCAGGTCCAGACCCAGTACTTC
CDR3: CASSYSSQVQTQYF

J: TRBJ2-2
V: TRBV7-8
D: TRBD2
size: NA
DNA: TGTGCCAGCAGCTTAAGAGCGGGAGTGGGTACCGGGGAGCTGTTTTTT
CDR3: CASSLRAGVGTGELFF

J: TRBJ2-3
V: TRBV10-2
D: NA
size: NA
DNA: TGCGCCAGCTGGGAAAGCGGTCGCACAGATACGCAGTATTTT
CDR3: CASWESGRTDTQYF

J: TRBJ2-3
V: TRBV5-1
D: NA
size: NA
DNA: TGCGCCAGCAGACAGGATGGGTCGCAGTATTTT
CDR3: CASRQDGSQYF

J: TRBJ2-3
V: TRBV11-2
D: TRBD1
size: NA
DNA: TGTGCCACCCAAGCGGGACAGGGATTGACAGATACGCAGTATTTT
CDR3: CATQAGQGLTDTQYF

J: TRBJ1-2
V: TRBV5-1
D: NA
size: NA
DNA: TGCGCCAGCAGCGTGGGACTCTGGGACTATGGCTACACCTTC
CDR3: CASSVGLWDYGYTF

J: TRBJ1-2
V: TRBV7-2
D: NA
size: NA
DNA: TGTGCCAGCAGCAACCCCACAGGGTATGGCTACACCTTC
CDR3: CASSNPTGYGYTF

J: TRBJ2-3
V: TRBV7-2
D: TRBD2
size: few
DNA: TGTGCCAGCAGCCCCCTGACTAGCGGGGGCACAGATACGCAGTATTTT
CDR3: CASSPLTSGGTDTQYF

J: TRBJ1-1
V: TRBV6-5
D: NA
size: NA
DNA: TGTGCCAGCAGATCGATCTTAGACACTGAAGCTTTCTTT
CDR3: CASRSILDTEAFF

J: TRBJ1-1
V: TRBV2
D: NA
size: once
DNA: TGTGCCAGCACCGACAGGAGAATAGAAGCTTTCTTT
CDR3: CASTDRRIEAFF

J: TRBJ1-2
V: TRBV20-1
D: NA
size: NA
DNA: TGCAGTGCTCCAGTGCGGCGTGGCTACACCTTC
CDR3: CSAPVRRGYTF

J: TRBJ2-7
V: TRBV9
D: TRBD2
size: NA
DNA: TGTGCCAGCAGCTTTGGCGGGAGCTACGAGCAGTACTTC
CDR3: CASSFGGSYEQYF

J: TRBJ1-1
V: TRBV30
D: NA
size: NA
DNA: TGTGCCTGGAGTCCTACCCGGACTGCGAACACTGAAGCTTTCTTT
CDR3: CAWSPTRTANTEAFF

J: TRBJ2-4
V: TRBV27
D: NA
size: NA
DNA: TGTGCCAGCAGTTCGATTGGCTACGGCATACAGAAAAACATTCAGTACTTC
CDR3: CASSSIGYGIQKNIQYF

J: TRBJ2-1
V: TRBV6-4
D: NA
size: NA
DNA: TGTGCCAGCAGTCCCGGGTCATACAATGAGCAGTTCTTC
CDR3: CASSPGSYNEQFF

J: TRBJ2-7
V: TRBV4-2
D: TRBD1
size: NA
DNA: TGTGCCAGCAGCCCCACCAGGGGGCAGGGGGACTACGAGCAGTACTTC
CDR3: CASSPTRGQGDYEQYF

J: TRBJ2-7
V: TRBV6-5
D: NA
size: NA
DNA: TGTGCCAGCGGGCGCCGGTCTCGGGGATCTTCCGAGCAGTACTTC
CDR3: CASGRRSRGSSEQYF